Below are 8 T cell receptor beta chains sequenced from a single sample in a study of T cell responses to AZD1222 COVID-19 vaccine. Assay used: immunoSEQ multiplex PCR; TCRdb lists only in-frame clones, some missing. The top ten clones hold about 3.3% of a sample with fewer than 120,000 clones, about 90% of them seen once. The sequences come from peripheral blood, collected on day 0 of AZD1222 vaccination. The receptor source for this set is an adult in good health.

V and J are TRBV6-5 and TRBJ1-5, with D uncertain. Trimming cost V 6 bases and J 2 bases, with 11 bases left between them. This CDR3 is 14 amino acids long. Germline V CDR1 and CDR2: MNHEY, SVGAGI. The CDR3 is CASREYTGNQPQHF. The DNA for the CDR3 is TGTGCCAGCAGGGAGTACACAGGCAATCAGCCCCAGCATTTT.

The V call is TRBV5-6, the J call TRBJ1-2, with 8 bases lining up with TRBD1. Germline V lookup: CDR1 SGHDT, CDR2 YYEEEE. This CDR3 contains 15 residues. Trimming removed 1 base from V and 2 bases from J; junction bases left unmatched: 4. The CDR3 spells CASSLRRGLNYGYTF. CDR3 in DNA: TGTGCCAGCAGCTTGCGCAGGGGGCTCAACTATGGCTACACCTTC.

This sequence joins TRBV5-8 and TRBJ1-5; D unclear. CDR3 length: 15 residues. V dropped 0 bases and J dropped 2 bases, with 9 bases sitting between them. Germline assignment: CDR1 SGHTS and CDR2 YDEGEE. In nucleotides, the CDR3 is TGTGCCAGCAGCTTGGGGGTGGTGGGCAATCAGCCCCAGCATTTT. It encodes CASSLGVVGNQPQHF. Full variable domain (outside the CDR3, taken from reference TRBV5-8 and TRBJ1-5): EAGVTQSPTHLIKTRGQQATLRCSPISGHTSVYWYQQALGLGLQFLLWYDEGEERNRGNFPPRFSGRQFPNYSSELNVNALELEDSALYLCASSLGVVGNQPQHFGDGTRLSIL.

The chain combines TRBV19 with TRBJ2-7, with no clear D. CDR3 length equals 15 residues. Germline CDR1 LNHDA, CDR2 SQIVND (reference sequence). Trimming took off 3 bases at V and 0 bases at J, with 12 bases between the two ends. In DNA, the CDR3 is TGTGCCAGTAGTATCAGTTCCCTCGGCTCCTACGAGCAGTACTTC. Protein sequence: CASSISSLGSYEQYF.

This chain connects TRBV18 to TRBJ2-1, with D perhaps matching TRBD1 (6 bases). With 5 bases removed from V and 1 base from J, the gap between germline ends came to 12 bases. Germline V CDR1 and CDR2: KGHSH, LQKENI. The CDR3 loop spans 15 amino acids. Here the CDR3 DNA reads TGTGCCAGCTCATCTACAGGGCAATCCTACAATGAGCAGTTCTTC. Its translation: CASSSTGQSYNEQFF.

This rearrangement joins TRBV6-4 to TRBJ2-3, with 8 bases matching TRBD2. Germline V gene sequence: CDR1 MRHNA, CDR2 SNTAGT. The CDR3 runs to 15 residues. V was clipped by 2 bases and J by 6 bases; unmatched bases: 7. CDR3 protein: CASSDRGGPPDTQYF. CDR3 nucleotide sequence: TGTGCCAGCAGTGACCGGGGGGGCCCCCCCGATACGCAGTATTTT.

The chain joins TRBV7-9 to TRBJ1-5; D remains unclear. V lost 1 base and J 7 bases, leaving 8 bases between the germline ends. CDR1 and CDR2 from the germline V gene are SEHNR and FQNEAQ (reference sequence). The CDR3 totals 13 residues. CDR3 bases: TGTGCCAGCAGCTTAGTGGTAGGACAGCCCCAGCATTTT. Residues: CASSLVVGQPQHF.

The CDR3 reads CASSLGGFLAKNIQYF. The CDR3 bases are TGTGCCAGCAGCTTAGGGGGGTTTTTAGCCAAAAACATTCAGTACTTC. The chain combines TRBV7-6 with TRBJ2-4; D is possibly TRBD1 or TRBD2 (5 bases each). Germline values: CDR1 SGHVS, CDR2 FNYEAQ. With 1 base removed from V and 0 bases from J, the gap between germline ends came to 10 bases. There are 16 residues in the CDR3.